A selection of T cell receptor beta chains follows, all from one sample in a study of patients and donors after allogeneic stem cell transplantation. TCRdb re-called the RT-PCR reads with MiXCR, one entry per CDR3 protein. The sample has approximately 250,000 distinct CDR3 sequences; 11% to 15% are singletons. The sequenced sample consisted of blood, either unsorted or a sorted T cell fraction (not recorded which). Receptor source: a human donor who was either an allogeneic HSCT recipient or a stem cell or donor lymphocyte infusion donor (not recorded which). It is not recorded whose cells these are; they may come from a transplant donor. Both conserved end residues are part of each CDR3. Each record gives: J gene, V gene, clone size, D gene, CDR3 protein, CDR3 DNA. The D gene is left open where the match is weak. Clone size is given for some rows only: seen once, a few or many times, or a class if the clone is expanded.

J gene: TRBJ2-5
V gene: TRBV5-6
clone size: NA
D gene: NA
CDR3 protein: CASSLRTDQETQYF
CDR3 DNA: TGTGCCAGCAGCTTAAGGACAGACCAAGAGACCCAGTACTTC

J gene: TRBJ1-1
V gene: TRBV29-1
clone size: few
D gene: NA
CDR3 protein: CSVVVDLRGTEAFF
CDR3 DNA: TGCAGCGTTGTGGTAGATCTGAGAGGGACTGAAGCTTTCTTT

J gene: TRBJ1-3
V gene: TRBV6-2/TRBV6-3
clone size: NA
D gene: NA
CDR3 protein: CASSDQGYGNTIYF
CDR3 DNA: TGTGCCAGCAGCGATCAGGGTTATGGAAACACCATATATTTT

J gene: TRBJ2-7
V gene: TRBV7-9
clone size: NA
D gene: NA
CDR3 protein: CASSPKEAQYF
CDR3 DNA: TGTGCCAGCAGCCCCAAAGAGGCGCAGTACTTC

J gene: TRBJ2-3
V gene: TRBV11-3
clone size: few
D gene: TRBD1
CDR3 protein: CASSPEDRGQNTQYF
CDR3 DNA: TGTGCCAGCAGCCCCGAGGACAGGGGGCAGAATACGCAGTATTTT

J gene: TRBJ2-1
V gene: TRBV12-3/TRBV12-4
clone size: NA
D gene: NA
CDR3 protein: CASRASVNEQFF
CDR3 DNA: TGTGCCAGCAGGGCTAGCGTCAATGAGCAGTTCTTC

J gene: TRBJ2-7
V gene: TRBV6-1
clone size: once
D gene: NA
CDR3 protein: CASSVVQGYEQYF
CDR3 DNA: TGTGCCAGCAGTGTGGTACAGGGTTACGAGCAGTACTTC

J gene: TRBJ2-5
V gene: TRBV11-2
clone size: many
D gene: NA
CDR3 protein: CASSLGAGVKETQYF
CDR3 DNA: TGTGCCAGCAGCCTTGGGGCAGGGGTAAAGGAGACCCAGTACTTC

J gene: TRBJ1-1
V gene: TRBV25-1
clone size: few
D gene: NA
CDR3 protein: CASSQGRGAAGVTEAFF
CDR3 DNA: TGTGCCAGCAGCCAAGGGAGAGGGGCAGCAGGAGTCACTGAAGCTTTCTTT

J gene: TRBJ2-1
V gene: TRBV29-1
clone size: many
D gene: TRBD2
CDR3 protein: CSVDGPRLASNEQFF
CDR3 DNA: TGCAGCGTTGACGGCCCGAGACTAGCATCCAATGAGCAGTTCTTC

J gene: TRBJ2-2
V gene: TRBV14
clone size: many
D gene: NA
CDR3 protein: CASSQIASGELFF
CDR3 DNA: TGTGCCAGCAGCCAAATAGCGTCCGGGGAGCTGTTTTTT

J gene: TRBJ2-4
V gene: TRBV11-2
clone size: NA
D gene: TRBD2
CDR3 protein: CASSPRLALAKNIQYF
CDR3 DNA: TGTGCCAGCAGCCCCCGACTAGCGCTAGCCAAAAACATTCAGTACTTC

J gene: TRBJ1-1
V gene: TRBV5-6
clone size: many
D gene: NA
CDR3 protein: CASSWPERGTEAFF
CDR3 DNA: TGTGCCAGCAGCTGGCCCGAGCGGGGCACTGAAGCTTTCTTT

J gene: TRBJ1-1
V gene: TRBV29-1
clone size: NA
D gene: NA
CDR3 protein: CSTERAFF
CDR3 DNA: TGCAGCACGGAGAGGGCTTTCTTT

J gene: TRBJ1-3
V gene: TRBV7-2
clone size: few
D gene: NA
CDR3 protein: CASSSRGGNTIYF
CDR3 DNA: TGTGCCAGCAGCTCTCGGGGTGGAAACACCATATATTTT

J gene: TRBJ1-2
V gene: TRBV30
clone size: NA
D gene: NA
CDR3 protein: CAWTRVVYGYTF
CDR3 DNA: TGTGCCTGGACAAGGGTGGTCTATGGCTACACCTTC

J gene: TRBJ2-1
V gene: TRBV20-1
clone size: many
D gene: NA
CDR3 protein: CSASLVVNYNEQFF
CDR3 DNA: TGCAGTGCTTCCCTCGTAGTGAACTACAATGAGCAGTTCTTC

J gene: TRBJ2-3
V gene: TRBV10-3
clone size: few
D gene: TRBD1
CDR3 protein: CAISADEDRGFTDTQYF
CDR3 DNA: TGTGCCATCAGTGCGGACGAGGACAGGGGGTTTACAGATACGCAGTATTTT

J gene: TRBJ1-1
V gene: TRBV7-2
clone size: many
D gene: NA
CDR3 protein: CASSPLGRGGTEAFF
CDR3 DNA: TGTGCCAGCAGTCCGCTCGGCAGGGGAGGGACTGAAGCTTTCTTT

J gene: TRBJ1-6
V gene: TRBV3-1
clone size: NA
D gene: NA
CDR3 protein: CASSPSGSSSSPLHF
CDR3 DNA: TGTGCCAGCAGTCCAAGTGGAAGTTCAAGTTCACCCCTCCACTTT

J gene: TRBJ1-6
V gene: TRBV30
clone size: few
D gene: NA
CDR3 protein: CAWSHRNDYNSPLHF
CDR3 DNA: TGTGCCTGGAGCCATAGGAACGACTATAATTCACCCCTCCACTTT

J gene: TRBJ1-1
V gene: TRBV12-3/TRBV12-4
clone size: many
D gene: TRBD1
CDR3 protein: CASSLTGEGEAFF
CDR3 DNA: TGTGCCAGCAGTTTAACAGGGGAGGGTGAAGCTTTCTTT

J gene: TRBJ2-1
V gene: TRBV25-1
clone size: NA
D gene: NA
CDR3 protein: CASSELLPRSSYNEQFF
CDR3 DNA: TGTGCCAGCAGTGAATTGCTACCGAGAAGCTCCTACAATGAGCAGTTCTTC

J gene: TRBJ1-1
V gene: TRBV4-3
clone size: few
D gene: TRBD1
CDR3 protein: CASSQARDRSTEAFF
CDR3 DNA: TGCGCCAGCAGCCAGGCCCGGGACAGAAGCACTGAAGCTTTCTTT

J gene: TRBJ2-7
V gene: TRBV6-2/TRBV6-3
clone size: few
D gene: NA
CDR3 protein: CASSYAGGRGEQYF
CDR3 DNA: TGTGCCAGCAGTTACGCCGGGGGAAGGGGCGAGCAGTACTTC

J gene: TRBJ2-3
V gene: TRBV9
clone size: few
D gene: TRBD2
CDR3 protein: CASSETMTSGTIYTQYF
CDR3 DNA: TGTGCCAGCAGCGAGACGATGACTAGCGGAACAATCTATACGCAGTATTTT

J gene: TRBJ1-2
V gene: TRBV4-1
clone size: NA
D gene: TRBD1
CDR3 protein: CASSPPGQYYGYTF
CDR3 DNA: TGCGCCAGCAGCCCACCGGGACAGTACTATGGCTACACCTTC

J gene: TRBJ2-7
V gene: TRBV27
clone size: many
D gene: NA
CDR3 protein: CASSPTYYAQYF
CDR3 DNA: TGTGCCAGCAGTCCGACCTACTACGCGCAGTACTTC

J gene: TRBJ2-3
V gene: TRBV24-1
clone size: NA
D gene: TRBD2
CDR3 protein: CATSDPKRGGTDTQYF
CDR3 DNA: TGTGCCACCAGTGATCCCAAGCGGGGGGGCACAGATACGCAGTATTTT

J gene: TRBJ2-1
V gene: TRBV6-1
clone size: once
D gene: TRBD2
CDR3 protein: CASSKLAGGSGNEQFF
CDR3 DNA: TGTGCCAGCAGTAAACTAGCGGGGGGCTCGGGCAATGAGCAGTTCTTC

J gene: TRBJ1-6
V gene: TRBV30
clone size: NA
D gene: TRBD1
CDR3 protein: CAWSVGQGGNSPLHF
CDR3 DNA: TGTGCCTGGAGTGTCGGACAGGGGGGCAATTCACCCCTCCACTTT

J gene: TRBJ2-7
V gene: TRBV4-3
clone size: few
D gene: NA
CDR3 protein: CASSQELGSNYEQYF
CDR3 DNA: TGCGCCAGCAGCCAAGAACTAGGGTCGAACTACGAGCAGTACTTC

J gene: TRBJ1-4
V gene: TRBV29-1
clone size: few
D gene: NA
CDR3 protein: CSVRTRAEKLFF
CDR3 DNA: TGCAGCGTGCGGACCCGGGCTGAAAAACTGTTTTTT

J gene: TRBJ2-6
V gene: TRBV27
clone size: NA
D gene: TRBD2
CDR3 protein: CASSEAGGPVSGANVLTF
CDR3 DNA: TGTGCCAGCAGTGAAGCGGGAGGCCCCGTCTCTGGGGCCAACGTCCTGACTTTC

J gene: TRBJ2-7
V gene: TRBV12-3/TRBV12-4
clone size: few
D gene: TRBD1
CDR3 protein: CASSSTYDGDRVYEQYF
CDR3 DNA: TGTGCCAGCAGTTCAACCTACGATGGGGACAGGGTATACGAGCAGTACTTC

J gene: TRBJ1-3
V gene: TRBV7-6
clone size: NA
D gene: NA
CDR3 protein: CASSPIGGQTHSGNTIYF
CDR3 DNA: TGTGCCAGCAGCCCGATCGGGGGCCAAACTCACTCTGGAAACACCATATATTTT

J gene: TRBJ2-2
V gene: TRBV5-1
clone size: few
D gene: TRBD2
CDR3 protein: CASSPPAGTSQNTGELFF
CDR3 DNA: TGCGCCAGCAGCCCCCCCGCCGGGACTAGCCAAAACACCGGGGAGCTGTTTTTT

J gene: TRBJ2-2
V gene: TRBV20-1
clone size: many
D gene: TRBD2
CDR3 protein: CSAREVVAGSTGELFF
CDR3 DNA: TGCAGTGCTAGAGAGGTGGTAGCGGGGTCAACCGGGGAGCTGTTTTTT

J gene: TRBJ2-3
V gene: TRBV11-2
clone size: few
D gene: TRBD2
CDR3 protein: CASSSTSGASTDTQYF
CDR3 DNA: TGTGCCAGCAGCTCCACTAGCGGGGCTAGCACAGATACGCAGTATTTT

J gene: TRBJ1-5
V gene: TRBV6-1
clone size: few
D gene: NA
CDR3 protein: CASSQAGSNQPQHF
CDR3 DNA: TGTGCCAGCAGCCAAGCGGGTAGCAATCAGCCCCAGCATTTT

J gene: TRBJ2-7
V gene: TRBV7-2
clone size: NA
D gene: NA
CDR3 protein: CASSFRGSSYEQYF
CDR3 DNA: TGTGCCAGCAGCTTTCGGGGGTCCTCCTACGAGCAGTACTTC

J gene: TRBJ1-1
V gene: TRBV6-1
clone size: many
D gene: TRBD1
CDR3 protein: CASSPTGENTEAFF
CDR3 DNA: TGTGCCAGCAGTCCCACAGGGGAGAATACTGAAGCTTTCTTT

J gene: TRBJ2-5
V gene: TRBV5-1
clone size: few
D gene: NA
CDR3 protein: CASSLSSFQGRQETQYF
CDR3 DNA: TGCGCCAGCAGCTTGTCCTCCTTCCAGGGGCGGCAAGAGACCCAGTACTTC